This is a list of T cell receptor beta chains from one sample in a study of blood T cell repertoires in COVID-19. The method was immunoSEQ multiplex PCR; TCRdb's version includes in-frame clones alone and lacks a portion of them. The table lists 70,000 to 95,000 clones, roughly 95% of them singletons, with 3.5% to 5% in the top ten. The sequenced sample was peripheral blood. Receptors were obtained from a human donor with active COVID-19. The donor label of this sample is uncertain. The CDR3 runs from the conserved cysteine through the conserved F or W.

TRBV7-9	TRBJ2-5	CASSDDRGPARTQYF
TRBV5-1	TRBJ1-2	CASSPGQGSGGYTF
TRBV6-2/TRBV6-3	TRBJ1-2	CASSDDRDHGYTF
TRBV11-3	TRBJ2-4	CASSLRTIAKNIQYF
TRBV6-1	TRBJ2-1	CASSESRSSYNEQFF
TRBV5-1	TRBJ2-2	CASSPGGTSARGELFF
TRBV3-1/TRBV3-2	TRBJ2-3	CASSHRAADTQYF
TRBV7-9	TRBJ2-7	CASSSFSAYEQYF
TRBV6-2/TRBV6-3	TRBJ1-2	CASSSYVLSGYTF
TRBV11-3	TRBJ2-7	CASSLVTGRYEQYF
TRBV19	TRBJ2-1	CASSPDSSYNEQFF
TRBV3-1/TRBV3-2	TRBJ2-5	CASSLGQGGKTQYF
TRBV24-1	TRBJ2-7	CATSVPPSGTTYEQYF
TRBV11-2	TRBJ2-7	CASSLGGNEQYF
TRBV5-4	TRBJ2-4	CASTGTENIQYF
TRBV28	TRBJ2-1	CASSPPLGLNEQFF
TRBV27	TRBJ2-3	CASSHDGGQGPDTQYF
TRBV4-1	TRBJ1-4	CASSRTGAVDEKLFF
TRBV5-1	TRBJ2-1	CASSLELAGYNEQFF
TRBV27	TRBJ2-3	CASKRSGGDTQYF
TRBV28	TRBJ1-3	CATRSTGATGNTIYF
TRBV5-4	TRBJ1-5	CASSLEGQQNQPQHF
TRBV6-4	TRBJ2-1	CASQKTERHGDEQFF
TRBV12-3/TRBV12-4	TRBJ1-1	CASREQIRTEAFF
TRBV3-1/TRBV3-2	TRBJ2-5	CASSPLGRRETQYF
TRBV25-1	TRBJ1-2	CASSDPQGAYGYTF
TRBV2	TRBJ2-1	CASSEGGAYNEQFF
TRBV19	TRBJ1-6	CASSVREGRPNSPLHF
TRBV27	TRBJ1-1	CATGPSITEAFF
TRBV5-8	TRBJ1-1	CASSSSLGAYTEAFF
TRBV5-1	TRBJ2-2	CASSGRIGHNTGELFF
TRBV3-1/TRBV3-2	TRBJ2-1	CASSQVQSGRSSGRASGEQFF
TRBV19	TRBJ2-3	CASRSTDTQYF
TRBV5-1	TRBJ2-3	CASSSLAGVTDTQYF
TRBV30	TRBJ2-7	CAWSRGDTYEQYF
TRBV18	TRBJ2-3	CASSTGGAGDTQYF
TRBV7-2	TRBJ1-1	CASSLEGTVAEAFF
TRBV6-6	TRBJ2-1	CASSPRSMGQVSAYNEQFF
TRBV25-1	TRBJ2-3	CASGTATDTQYF
TRBV10-3	TRBJ2-7	CAISGAGLHEQYF
TRBV7-6	TRBJ2-2	CATSRGSGELFF
TRBV3-1/TRBV3-2	TRBJ2-1	CASSQGPGNEQFF
TRBV5-1	TRBJ2-3	CASSLVASNYRGKGTDTQYF
TRBV24-1	TRBJ1-2	CATSEAGQTDNYGYTF
TRBV10-1	TRBJ1-1	CASSESGQGEAFF
TRBV5-1	TRBJ2-2	CASSLGTSGGTGELFF
TRBV7-9	TRBJ2-1	CASSRDRGPRRALNEQFF
TRBV3-1/TRBV3-2	TRBJ2-1	CASSHPPGTSGLKGNEQFF